This section outlines one T cell receptor (beta chain) sequence together with its context. The data originate from a study of radiotherapy plus CTLA-4 blockade in lung cancer. Libraries were prepared by immunoSEQ multiplex PCR; TCRdb keeps only in-frame clonotypes and omits some of them. This sample has approximately 76,000 clones, with 60% to 85% found just once. This sequence originates from a human donor with non-small cell lung cancer who had a partial response to radiotherapy plus ipilimumab. Some clones in this sample may be carry-over from other donors' samples. Source: peripheral blood, taken from a patient treated with radiotherapy plus ipilimumab.

DNA of the CDR3: TGTGCCAGTAGTATGGCTGGGGCTCGACAGGGGAAGGGCTACACCTTC. Protein sequence: CASSMAGARQGKGYTF. This chain uses TRBV19 with TRBJ1-2; the match to TRBD1 covers 8 bases. The length of the CDR3 is 16 residues. Germline trimming cut 3 bases from V and 8 bases from J; bases unmatched to any gene: 14. From germline, CDR1 is LNHDA and CDR2 SQIVND (reference sequence).